This T cell receptor (beta chain) was recovered during a study of cytomegalovirus exposure and HLA in healthy donors. Sampled while nominally healthy, donors likely had unrecorded immune exposures. The CDR3 totals 16 residues. The V gene end was trimmed by 1 base and the J gene end by 7 bases; junction bases not matched to a gene: 6. The germline CDR1 and CDR2 sequences are MGHRA and YSYEKL. The PCR employed 60 Vbeta primers together with 13 Jbeta primers. TCRdb's copy holds only in-frame clones and misses some; the assay was immunoSEQ multiplex PCR. The top ten clones hold 5.5% of a sample with 65,000 to 95,000 clones, 78% of them seen once.

The clonotype was recovered from a male donor in good health and CMV-seropositive. Sequencing was done on a sample of PBMCs. The V call is TRBV4-1, the J call TRBJ2-1, with 11 positions matching TRBD2. CDR3 region: CASSQGTSGSRNEQFF. The DNA of the CDR3 is TGCGCCAGCAGCCAAGGCACTAGCGGGAGTAGAAATGAGCAGTTCTTC.